Below, 22 T cell receptor beta chains from the same sample are listed, as sequenced in a study of T cell changes during pregnancy in multiple sclerosis. The repertoire was sequenced with immunoSEQ multiplex PCR; TCRdb's copy has only in-frame clones and lacks some. The sample includes 30,000 or so clones, about 91% of them seen just once. Sequenced here: CD8+ T cells from peripheral blood mononuclear cells, sampled in the second trimester of pregnancy. The receptors derive from a female donor with multiple sclerosis, enrolled in a pregnancy study.

A few counts support this clone. This chain connects TRBV6-1 to TRBJ1-4; D unresolved. The CDR3 length is 16 residues. V was cut by 2 bases and J by 4 bases, with 14 bases left in between. Germline V gene lookup returns CDR1 MNHNS and CDR2 SASEGT. The CDR3 nucleotides are TGTGCCAGCAGTGAAAAGGCCGGCAGCGGTAATGAAAAACTGTTTTTT. This codes for CASSEKAGSGNEKLFF.

This sequence joins TRBV10-3 and TRBJ2-7, with 10 bases lining up with TRBD1. This CDR3 has 19 amino acids. Germline V gives CDR1 ENHRY, CDR2 SYGVKD. The V gene end was trimmed by 4 bases and the J gene end by 3 bases; junction bases not matched to a gene: 18. The CDR3 region has the DNA TGTGCCATCAGTGCCCTCCGGGACAGGGGACTCAAGGGGAACTACGAGCAGTACTTC. It translates to CAISALRDRGLKGNYEQYF.

The chain is built from TRBV7-9 and TRBJ2-7, with 9 bases fitting TRBD2. Looked up from germline, CDR1 is SEHNR and CDR2 is FQNEAQ (reference sequence). The CDR3 is 14 amino acids. J gave up 4 bases and V 5 bases, and 6 bases lay outside the gene matches. In DNA, the CDR3 is TGTGCCAGCAGCCGGGCTAGCGGGGTGTACGAGCAGTACTTC. The encoded protein is CASSRASGVYEQYF.

This chain uses TRBV7-6 with TRBJ2-7, with TRBD1 identical over 8 bases. Germline CDR1 reads SGHVS; CDR2 reads FNYEAQ. Trimming at V came to 5 bases and at J to 3 bases, leaving 3 bases not matched to a gene. This CDR3 is 13 amino acids long. CDR3 DNA sequence: TGTGCCAGCAGCCCAGGACAGGGCTACGAGCAGTACTTC. Protein: CASSPGQGYEQYF.

CDR3 residues: CASAPRSGGNTDTQYF. DNA for the CDR3: TGTGCCAGCGCACCGAGGTCCGGGGGGAACACAGATACGCAGTATTTT. The genes are TRBV27 and TRBJ2-3; 7 bases are a match to TRBD2. J lost 2 bases, V lost 8 bases, and 13 bases had no gene match. Germline assignment: CDR1 MNHEY and CDR2 SMNVEV (reference sequence). This CDR3 comprises 16 residues.

This rearrangement joins TRBV5-1 to TRBJ1-5; tentative D call: TRBD1 (5 bases). The CDR3 consists of 15 residues. CDR1 is SGHRS, CDR2 YFSETQ, per germline. With 3 bases removed from V and 7 bases from J, the gap between germline ends came to 17 bases. The CDR3 loop reads CASSWLGGEGQPQHF. DNA for the CDR3: TGCGCCAGCAGCTGGCTCGGGGGGGAGGGACAGCCCCAGCATTTT. Full variable domain (rest looked up from reference TRBV5-1 and TRBJ1-5): KAGVTQTPRYLIKTRGQQVTLSCSPISGHRSVSWYQQTPGQGLQFLFEYFSETQRNKGNFPGRFSGRQFSNSRSEMNVSTLELGDSALYLCASSWLGGEGQPQHFGDGTRLSIL.

The rearrangement uses TRBV30 and TRBJ2-3; tentatively, D is TRBD1 (5 bases). CDR1 and CDR2 (germline): GTSNPN, SVGIG (reference sequence). V lost 4 bases and J lost 2, with 10 bases in between. CDR3 length: 13 amino acids. CDR3 sequence reads: CAWTYRPTDTQYF. The CDR3 DNA sequence: TGTGCCTGGACCTACAGGCCCACAGATACGCAGTATTTT.

The chain has TRBV9 and TRBJ2-3; D is possibly TRBD2 (6 bases). Germline CDR1 reads SGDLS; CDR2 reads YYNGEE. The CDR3 is 17 amino acids. Trimming pared 4 bases from V and 7 bases from J, leaving 25 bases between. This CDR3 reads CASSSPPSGRGGNTQYF. Here the CDR3 DNA reads TGTGCCAGCAGCTCCCCCCCCTCGGGACGGGGCGGGAATACGCAGTATTTT.

The rearrangement joins TRBV7-9 to TRBJ2-1; maybe TRBD1 (5 bases). Between the trimmed V and J ends, which lost 1 base and 2 bases, there was a span of 9 bases. Germline V gives CDR1 SEHNR, CDR2 FQNEAQ (reference sequence). The CDR3 runs 15 residues. DNA of the CDR3: TGTGCCAGCAGCTTAGGGACAATCCCCTACAATGAGCAGTTCTTC. Protein sequence: CASSLGTIPYNEQFF.

V gene TRBV30 combines with J gene TRBJ1-1, with 8 bases aligning to TRBD1. CDR3 length: 17 residues. Germline lookup yields CDR1 GTSNPN and CDR2 SVGIG (reference sequence). J gave up 1 base and V 0 bases, and 10 bases lay outside the gene matches. As DNA, the CDR3 is TGTGCCTGGAGTGTACCCTCGACAGGGGCGTGGAACACTGAAGCTTTCTTT. It codes for CAWSVPSTGAWNTEAFF.

This chain joins TRBV7-9 and TRBJ2-4; 10 bases are a match to TRBD2. J lost 0 bases, V lost 5 bases, and 7 bases had no gene match. The CDR3 consists of 17 residues. Germline CDR1 is SEHNR and CDR2 is FQNEAQ (reference sequence). The CDR3 loop reads CASSGPSGGGAKNIQYF. The CDR3 DNA follows: TGTGCCAGCAGCGGACCTAGCGGGGGAGGAGCCAAAAACATTCAGTACTTC.

This clone was counted only a few times. V is TRBV2 and J is TRBJ2-7, with 9 nucleotides matching TRBD1. The CDR3 loop spans 14 amino acids. From germline, CDR1 is SNHLY and CDR2 FYNNEI. The V gene end was trimmed by 7 bases and the J gene end by 4 bases; junction bases not matched to a gene: 8. The CDR3 protein is CASTLSGQGYEQYF. In nucleotides, the CDR3 is TGTGCCAGCACCCTTTCCGGACAGGGGTACGAGCAGTACTTC.

The chain recombines TRBV9 with TRBJ2-1; D perhaps matches TRBD1 (7 bases). CDR3 length: 14 amino acids. V dropped 3 bases and J dropped 8 bases, with 15 bases sitting between them. From germline, CDR1 is SGDLS and CDR2 YYNGEE. The CDR3 region is CASSAGEGAYEQFF. The CDR3 coding sequence is TGTGCCAGCAGCGCGGGAGAGGGGGCCTATGAGCAGTTCTTC.

This sequence joins TRBV19 and TRBJ1-1, with D possibly TRBD1 on 6 matching bases. V was pared by 7 bases and J by 5 bases, with 14 bases between. The germline gives CDR1 LNHDA, CDR2 SQIVND (reference sequence). The CDR3 contains 13 residues. The CDR3 is CASIGRGWTEAFF. CDR3 DNA sequence: TGTGCCAGTATCGGGAGGGGGTGGACTGAAGCTTTCTTT.

The rearrangement uses TRBV6-4 and TRBJ2-1; the match to TRBD1 covers 7 bases. Germline loops: CDR1 MRHNA, CDR2 SNTAGT. Trimming took 4 bases from V and 3 from J; bases not matched to a gene: 15. CDR3 length equals 18 residues. CDR3 region: CASSAYWVPGQRYNEQFF. In DNA, the CDR3 is TGTGCCAGCAGTGCGTACTGGGTACCGGGACAGCGCTACAATGAGCAGTTCTTC.

In this sample, this clone turned up once. V usage is TRBV7-9 and J usage is TRBJ2-5, with a tentative D call TRBD2 (7 bases). With 4 bases removed from V and 2 bases from J, the gap between germline ends came to 17 bases. The CDR3 is 16 residues long. Germline values: CDR1 SEHNR, CDR2 FQNEAQ (reference sequence). In nucleotides, the CDR3 is TGTGCCAGCAGCTCGGAGGGGGGGATGAGGCAAGAGACCCAGTACTTC. Translated: CASSSEGGMRQETQYF. The whole variable domain, remainder taken from reference TRBV7-9 and TRBJ2-5, is DTGVSQNPRHKITKRGQNVTFRCDPISEHNRLYWYRQTLGQGPEFLTYFQNEAQLEKSRLLSDRFSAERPKGSFSTLEIQRTEQGDSAMYLCASSSEGGMRQETQYFGPGTRLLVL.

The chain combines TRBV27 with TRBJ2-5; 11 positions agree with TRBD1. This CDR3 has 19 amino acids. Germline V gene data show CDR1 as MNHEY and CDR2 as SMNVEV (reference sequence). J lost 4 bases, V lost 5 bases, and 18 bases had no gene match. CDR3 sequence: CASSLQVPTGTGGRETQYF. DNA of the CDR3: TGTGCCAGCAGTCTTCAAGTCCCAACCGGGACAGGGGGAAGAGAGACCCAGTACTTC.

This clone was picked up a small number of times. This chain joins TRBV13 and TRBJ1-1; D remains unclear. CDR3 length equals 15 residues. The germline gives CDR1 PRHDT, CDR2 FYEKMQ (reference sequence). V dropped 2 bases and J dropped 4 bases, with 14 bases sitting between them. CDR3 bases: TGTGCCAGCAGCTTACCCGTTGTTACGGGCACTGAAGCTTTCTTT. It encodes CASSLPVVTGTEAFF.

The J gene is TRBJ2-1, the V gene TRBV2, with 9 positions matching TRBD2. This CDR3 contains 14 residues. V lost 4 bases to trimming and J lost 9 bases; unmatched junction nucleotides: 7. CDR1 SNHLY and CDR2 FYNNEI come from the germline V gene. CDR3 protein: CASSVGGRAGEQFF. CDR3 DNA sequence: TGTGCCAGCAGTGTGGGCGGGAGGGCGGGTGAGCAGTTCTTC.

This clone was picked up one time. The V call is TRBV11-1, the J call TRBJ2-7; 8 bases map to TRBD2. The length of the CDR3 is 15 residues. Per germline, CDR1 SGHAT and CDR2 FQDESV (reference sequence). Trimming took 4 bases from V and 9 from J; bases not matched to a gene: 14. The CDR3 protein is CASSSRSSGPSGQYF. CDR3 nucleotides: TGTGCCAGCAGCTCACGATCTAGCGGGCCCTCAGGGCAGTACTTC.

The V gene is TRBV2, the J gene TRBJ2-1; 7 positions agree with TRBD2. V shed 9 bases and J 8 bases; nucleotides not matched to a gene: 7. In germline, CDR1 is SNHLY, CDR2 FYNNEI. This CDR3 has 12 residues. The CDR3: CASGLDHDEQFF. The CDR3, as DNA: TGTGCCAGTGGACTAGATCATGATGAGCAGTTCTTC.

A note on this clone: Being one base from a much bigger clone, this may be a read error. The genes are TRBV11-3 and TRBJ1-1; no definite D call. Germline V gives CDR1 SGHNT, CDR2 YENEEA. V lost 4 bases and J 1 base, leaving 4 bases between the germline ends. This CDR3 has 12 amino acids. This CDR3 reads CASSSGNTEAFF. The CDR3, as DNA: TGTGCCAGCAGCTCAGGGAACACTGAAGCTTTCTTT.